This T cell receptor (beta chain) was sequenced in a study of cytomegalovirus exposure and HLA in healthy donors. Whole-study results and caveats: Clonal expansion was found to be greater in HLA-associated TCR beta chains than in equally common others in a later analysis. TRBV6-2, TRBV6-3 and some other V segments were excluded as indistinguishable. Differences between HLA loci emerged in a later analysis of TCR association rates, with DRB1 most and HLA-C fewest.

This CDR3 contains 16 residues. Trimming at V came to 5 bases and at J to 3 bases, leaving 4 bases not matched to a gene. Germline V gene sequence: CDR1 SGHVS, CDR2 FNYEAQ. To note about this clone: The antigen is unknown.

All the people who gave samples were healthy bone marrow donors. PCR employed 60 Vbeta and 13 Jbeta primers. The assay was immunoSEQ multiplex PCR, and TCRdb's table has in-frame clones only and misses some. The sample's table shows 70,000 or so clones. The sequencing input was PBMCs. The chain combines TRBV7-6 with TRBJ2-2, with 12 positions matching TRBD2. This TCR was recovered from a man aged 40-50 years in good health and CMV-seronegative. The CDR3 here is CASSPSGGAHTGELFF. The CDR3 DNA sequence: TGTGCCAGCAGCCCTAGCGGGGGGGCGCACACCGGGGAGCTGTTTTTT.